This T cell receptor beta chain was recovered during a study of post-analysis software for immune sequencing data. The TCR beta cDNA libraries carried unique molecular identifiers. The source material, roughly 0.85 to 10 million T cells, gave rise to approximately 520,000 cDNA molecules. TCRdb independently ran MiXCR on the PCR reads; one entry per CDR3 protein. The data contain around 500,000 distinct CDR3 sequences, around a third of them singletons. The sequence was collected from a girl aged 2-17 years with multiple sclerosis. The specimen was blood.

CDR3 in amino acids: CASSYSGMAYEQYF. DNA of the CDR3: TGTGCCAGCAGTTACTCGGGTATGGCCTACGAGCAGTACTTC. The chain joins TRBV6-6 to TRBJ2-7; unclear D gene. The CDR3 spans 14 residues. Per germline, CDR1 MNHNY and CDR2 SVGAGI (reference sequence). V was trimmed by 0 bases and J by 2 bases, leaving 8 bases between them.